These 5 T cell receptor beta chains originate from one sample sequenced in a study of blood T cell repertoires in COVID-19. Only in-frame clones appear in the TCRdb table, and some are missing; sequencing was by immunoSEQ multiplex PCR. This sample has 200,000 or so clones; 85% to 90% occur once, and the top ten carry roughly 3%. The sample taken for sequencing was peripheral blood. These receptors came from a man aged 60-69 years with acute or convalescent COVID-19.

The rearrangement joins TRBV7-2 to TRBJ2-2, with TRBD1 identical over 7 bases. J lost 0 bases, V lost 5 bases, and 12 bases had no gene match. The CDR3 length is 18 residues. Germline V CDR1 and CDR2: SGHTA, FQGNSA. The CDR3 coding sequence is TGTGCCAGCAGCCCAACCCTAACCGGGACAGCGAACACCGGGGAGCTGTTTTTT. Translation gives CASSPTLTGTANTGELFF.

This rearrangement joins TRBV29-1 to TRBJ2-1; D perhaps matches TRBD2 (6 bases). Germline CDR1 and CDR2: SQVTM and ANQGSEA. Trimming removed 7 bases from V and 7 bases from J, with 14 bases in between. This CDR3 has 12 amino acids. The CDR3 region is CSAKTGGNEQFF. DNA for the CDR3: TGCAGCGCTAAGACTGGGGGGAATGAGCAGTTCTTC.

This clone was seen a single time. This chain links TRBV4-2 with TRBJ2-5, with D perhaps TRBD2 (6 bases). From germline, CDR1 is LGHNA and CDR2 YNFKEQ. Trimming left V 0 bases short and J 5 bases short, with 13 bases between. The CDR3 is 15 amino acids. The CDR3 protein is CASSQDLWGRETQYF. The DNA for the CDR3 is TGTGCCAGCAGCCAAGATCTATGGGGGAGGGAGACCCAGTACTTC.

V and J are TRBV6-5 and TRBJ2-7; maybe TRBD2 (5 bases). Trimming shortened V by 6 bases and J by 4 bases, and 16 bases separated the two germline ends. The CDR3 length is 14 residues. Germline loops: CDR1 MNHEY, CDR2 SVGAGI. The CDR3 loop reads CASSSQRSSYEQYF. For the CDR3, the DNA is TGTGCCAGCAGCTCCCAGCGGTCAAGTTACGAGCAGTACTTC.

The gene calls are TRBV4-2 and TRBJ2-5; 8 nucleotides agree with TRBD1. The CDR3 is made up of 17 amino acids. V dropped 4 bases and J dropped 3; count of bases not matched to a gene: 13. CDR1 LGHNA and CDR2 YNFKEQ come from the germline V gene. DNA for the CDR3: TGTGCCAGCAGCCCTTTCCGCGGGACAGGCGTGGAAGAGACCCAGTACTTC. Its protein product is CASSPFRGTGVEETQYF.